These T cell receptor beta chains were read from a single sample in a study of identifying expanded T cells in peripheral blood. Sequencing was performed with immunoSEQ multiplex PCR; in TCRdb, only in-frame clones are kept and a portion is missing. The sample has approximately 110,000 clones, about 89% seen once. Sequenced input: blood. These receptors were collected from a person aged 18 to 70 in good health. Each CDR3 is given with its conserved first and last residue. D genes are given only for firm matches. Size tells how often a clone was seen (once, few, many) or the class of an expanded clone, and some rows leave it out.

>TRBJ1-5|TRBV28|-|TRBD1
CASTSGQGNQPQHF
TGTGCCAGCACTTCGGGACAGGGTAATCAGCCCCAGCATTTT
>TRBJ1-1|TRBV5-1|-|-
CASSLRGADTEAFF
TGCGCCAGCAGCTTAAGGGGAGCTGACACTGAAGCTTTCTTT
>TRBJ2-7|TRBV2|-|-
CASSEAPHEQYF
TGTGCCAGCAGTGAAGCGCCCCACGAGCAGTACTTC
>TRBJ2-5|TRBV4-1|-|TRBD1
CASSHDRGRETQYF
TGCGCCAGCAGCCACGACAGGGGGCGAGAGACCCAGTACTTC
>TRBJ1-4|TRBV4-2|-|-
CASSQDPGAMTNEKLFF
TGTGCCAGCAGCCAAGATCCAGGGGCTATGACTAATGAAAAACTGTTTTTT
>TRBJ2-5|TRBV6-8|-|-
CASSQGLKKTQYF
TGTGCCAGCAGCCAAGGGTTGAAGAAGACCCAGTACTTC
>TRBJ2-1|TRBV6-4|-|TRBD2
CASSGTSGGANEQFF
TGTGCCAGCAGTGGGACTAGCGGGGGGGCCAATGAGCAGTTCTTC
>TRBJ1-3|TRBV6-4|-|TRBD1
CASSPGTGLSGNTIYF
TGTGCCAGCAGTCCCGGGACAGGGCTATCTGGAAACACCATATATTTT
>TRBJ2-3|TRBV7-2|-|TRBD1
CASSRQGADTQYF
TGTGCCAGCAGCCGACAGGGAGCAGATACGCAGTATTTT
>TRBJ2-2|TRBV9|-|TRBD1
CASRTHRGRIGELFF
TGTGCCAGCAGGACTCACAGGGGGCGTATCGGGGAGCTGTTTTTT
>TRBJ1-1|TRBV6-5|-|-
CASLMNTEAFF
TGTGCCAGCCTAATGAACACTGAAGCTTTCTTT
>TRBJ2-7|TRBV6-5|-|TRBD2
CASSPAGGGYEQYF
TGTGCCAGCAGTCCCGCGGGGGGGGGATACGAGCAGTACTTC
>TRBJ1-2|TRBV7-9|-|-
CASSSGWSLPRDGYTF
TGTGCCAGCAGCTCGGGCTGGAGCCTTCCCAGGGATGGCTACACCTTC
>TRBJ1-5|TRBV2|-|TRBD1
CASRGTVNQPQHF
TGTGCCAGCAGGGGGACAGTGAATCAGCCCCAGCATTTT
>TRBJ1-2|TRBV7-2|few|-
CASTTTHRGYTF
TGTGCCAGCACAACAACACATAGAGGGTACACCTTC
>TRBJ1-2|TRBV6-6|-|-
CASNRGGVEYGYTF
TGTGCCAGCAATCGAGGAGGCGTTGAATATGGCTACACCTTC
>TRBJ2-2|TRBV30|-|-
CAWSAVGELFF
TGTGCCTGGAGTGCCGTCGGGGAGCTGTTTTTT
>TRBJ2-7|TRBV5-5|-|TRBD1
CASSLLGGLLWEQYF
TGTGCCAGCAGCTTGTTAGGGGGCCTCTTATGGGAGCAGTACTTC
>TRBJ2-7|TRBV10-1|-|TRBD1
CASSEGPRQGRNSNYEHTHSKQYF
TGCGCCAGCAGCGAGGGCCCCCGACAGGGACGGAATTCAAACTACGAGCATACCCACAGCAAGCAGTACTTC
>TRBJ1-2|TRBV5-6|few|TRBD1
CASSTGQGGYTF
TGTGCCAGCAGCACAGGACAGGGAGGCTACACCTTC
>TRBJ1-1|TRBV11-3|-|-
CASSLTGNTEAFF
TGTGCCAGCAGCTTAACCGGGAACACTGAAGCTTTCTTT
>TRBJ2-7|TRBV9|-|-
CASSVAPGHAYEQYF
TGTGCCAGCAGCGTAGCCCCGGGACACGCTTACGAGCAGTACTTC
>TRBJ1-3|TRBV2|-|-
CASSFSERNTIYF
TGTGCCAGCAGTTTCTCAGAAAGAAACACCATATATTTT
>TRBJ1-1|TRBV5-1|-|-
CASTWGTEAFF
TGCGCCAGCACCTGGGGTACTGAAGCTTTCTTT
>TRBJ1-1|TRBV6-5|-|-
CASSYIRGANTEAFF
TGTGCCAGCAGTTACATTCGGGGGGCCAACACTGAAGCTTTCTTT
>TRBJ1-1|TRBV27|-|-
CASSPMSGGTNTEAFF
TGTGCCAGCAGTCCCATGAGTGGGGGTACGAACACTGAAGCTTTCTTT
>TRBJ1-3|TRBV6-1|once|-
CASMKSGNTIYF
TGTGCCAGCATGAAGAGTGGAAACACCATATATTTT
>TRBJ1-2|TRBV15|-|TRBD1
CATSIQTGARDGYTF
TGTGCCACCAGCATCCAGACAGGGGCTCGTGATGGCTACACCTTC
>TRBJ1-1|TRBV4-3|-|TRBD1
CASSQGTGPMNTEAFF
TGCGCCAGCAGCCAAGGGACAGGTCCTATGAACACTGAAGCTTTCTTT
>TRBJ2-3|TRBV4-1|-|-
CASSQYGADTQYF
TGCGCCAGCAGCCAATATGGCGCAGATACGCAGTATTTT
>TRBJ1-2|TRBV4-3|-|-
CASSQANYGYTF
TGCGCCAGCAGCCAAGCTAACTATGGCTACACCTTC
>TRBJ2-5|TRBV28|-|-
CASSLFRETQETQYF
TGTGCCAGCAGTTTATTTAGGGAGACCCAAGAGACCCAGTACTTC
>TRBJ2-1|TRBV7-9|-|-
CASPEGGTSSYNEQFF
TGTGCCAGCCCAGAGGGCGGGACAAGCTCCTACAATGAGCAGTTCTTC
>TRBJ1-1|TRBV6-5|-|TRBD1
CASSIEGAGFREAFF
TGTGCCAGCAGTATCGAGGGGGCAGGTTTTCGGGAAGCTTTCTTT
>TRBJ2-2|TRBV5-4|-|TRBD2
CASSLMTSSTGELFF
TGTGCCAGCAGCTTGATGACTAGCAGTACCGGGGAGCTGTTTTTT
>TRBJ1-2|TRBV9|-|TRBD1
CASSHYYSGTGGVGYTF
TGTGCCAGCAGTCACTATTACTCCGGGACAGGGGGCGTTGGCTACACCTTC